This T cell receptor beta chain was identified in a study of shared clonotypes between healthy human individuals. Notes on the study in general: Rarefaction showed that sequencing of sorted subsets was incomplete (despite large depth). Naive subsets generally exceeded memory subsets in estimated richness. Blood was the only sampled material, and tissue repertoires likely differ.

On this clone: Its specificity is not known.

CD45RO-negative, CCR7-positively selected cells formed the naive CD8 fraction, excluding terminally differentiated effector memory CD45RA+ cells. Within Nashville, Tennessee resided all donors, each a Caucasian adult. The method was immunoSEQ multiplex PCR; TCRdb's version includes in-frame clones alone and lacks a portion of them. The table lists roughly 650,000 clones, approximately 96% of them singletons. V lost 3 bases and J 1 base, leaving 16 bases between the germline ends. The CDR3 spans 18 residues. Germline V gene data show CDR1 as MDHEN and CDR2 as SYDVKM. The source of this sequence is a woman in her twenties or thirties in good health. J is TRBJ2-6 and V is TRBV28, with D tentatively TRBD2 (5 bases). The sequencing sample was made of naive CD8+ T cells sorted from blood. Here the CDR3 reads CASSFRTVRDSGANVLTF. CDR3 DNA sequence: TGTGCCAGCAGTTTCCGGACGGTGAGGGATTCTGGGGCCAACGTCCTGACTTTC. The full variable domain, completed using reference TRBV28 and TRBJ2-6, is DVKVTQSSRYLVKRTGEKVFLECVQDMDHENMFWYRQDPGLGLRLIYFSYDVKMKEKGDIPEGYSVSREKKERFSLILESASTNQTSMYLCASSFRTVRDSGANVLTFGAGSRLTVL.